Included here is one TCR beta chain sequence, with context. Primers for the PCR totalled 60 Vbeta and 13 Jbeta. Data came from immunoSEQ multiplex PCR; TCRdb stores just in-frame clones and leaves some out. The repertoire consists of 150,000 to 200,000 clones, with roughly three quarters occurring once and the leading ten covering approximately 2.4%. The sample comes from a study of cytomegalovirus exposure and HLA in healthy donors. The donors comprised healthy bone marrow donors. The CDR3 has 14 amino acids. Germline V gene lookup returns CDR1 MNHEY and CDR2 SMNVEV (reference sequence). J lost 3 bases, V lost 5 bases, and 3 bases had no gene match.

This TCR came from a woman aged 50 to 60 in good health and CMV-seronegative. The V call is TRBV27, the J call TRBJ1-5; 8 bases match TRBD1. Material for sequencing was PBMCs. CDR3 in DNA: TGTGCCAGCAGTGGGGACAGGACCAATCAGCCCCAGCATTTT. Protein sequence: CASSGDRTNQPQHF.